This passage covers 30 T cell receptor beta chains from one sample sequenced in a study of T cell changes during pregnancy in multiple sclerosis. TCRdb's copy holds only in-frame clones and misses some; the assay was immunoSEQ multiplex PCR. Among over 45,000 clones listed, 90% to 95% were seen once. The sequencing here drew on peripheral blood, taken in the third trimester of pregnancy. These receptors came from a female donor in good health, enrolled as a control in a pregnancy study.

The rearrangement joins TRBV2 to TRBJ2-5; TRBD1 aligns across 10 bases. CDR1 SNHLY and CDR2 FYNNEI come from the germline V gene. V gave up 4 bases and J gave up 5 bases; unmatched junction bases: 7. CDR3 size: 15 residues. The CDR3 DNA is TGTGCCAGCAGTGTTGACAGGGGGCAGGGGGAGACCCAGTACTTC. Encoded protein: CASSVDRGQGETQYF. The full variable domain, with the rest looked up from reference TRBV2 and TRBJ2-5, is EPEVTQTPSHQVTQMGQEVILRCVPISNHLYFYWYRQILGQKVEFLVSFYNNEISEKSEIFDDQFSVERPDGSNFTLKIRSTKLEDSAMYFCASSVDRGQGETQYFGPGTRLLVL.

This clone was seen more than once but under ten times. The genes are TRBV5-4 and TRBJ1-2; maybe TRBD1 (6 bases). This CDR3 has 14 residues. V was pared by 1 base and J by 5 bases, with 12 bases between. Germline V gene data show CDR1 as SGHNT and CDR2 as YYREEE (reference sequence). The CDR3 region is CASSLSGTQYGYTF. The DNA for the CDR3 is TGTGCCAGCAGCTTGTCCGGGACACAGTATGGCTACACCTTC.

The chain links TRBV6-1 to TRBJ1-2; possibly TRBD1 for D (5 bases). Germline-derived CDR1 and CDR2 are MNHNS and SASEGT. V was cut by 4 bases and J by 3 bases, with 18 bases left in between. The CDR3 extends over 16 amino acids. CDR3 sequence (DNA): TGTGCCAGCAGTGGTTACCCGGCAGGGTGGCACTATGGCTACACCTTC. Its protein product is CASSGYPAGWHYGYTF.

CDR3 nucleotides: TGTGCCACCCTACCGGGGGGTACTGAAGCTTTCTTT. It is translated as CATLPGGTEAFF. The chain is built from TRBV7-9 and TRBJ1-1; TRBD1 is a possible D gene (5 bases). Between the trimmed V and J ends, which lost 10 bases and 5 bases, there was a span of 14 bases. The CDR3 is 12 residues long. CDR1 SEHNR and CDR2 FQNEAQ come from the germline V gene (reference sequence).

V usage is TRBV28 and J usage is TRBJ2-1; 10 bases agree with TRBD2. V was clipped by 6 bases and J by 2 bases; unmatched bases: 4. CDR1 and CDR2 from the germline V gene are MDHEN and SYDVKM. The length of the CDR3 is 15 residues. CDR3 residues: CASSTLAGAYNEQFF. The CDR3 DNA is TGTGCCAGCAGCACCCTAGCGGGAGCCTACAATGAGCAGTTCTTC.

The CDR3 DNA reads as TGTGCCAGCAGCCCAGACACAGATACGCAGTATTTT. Encoded protein: CASSPDTDTQYF. The rearrangement links TRBV7-3 to TRBJ2-3; D is unclear. The ends were cut back, 5 bases at V and 2 bases at J, with 5 bases in the middle. The CDR3 spans 12 residues. Germline V gene sequence: CDR1 SGHTA, CDR2 FQGTGA.

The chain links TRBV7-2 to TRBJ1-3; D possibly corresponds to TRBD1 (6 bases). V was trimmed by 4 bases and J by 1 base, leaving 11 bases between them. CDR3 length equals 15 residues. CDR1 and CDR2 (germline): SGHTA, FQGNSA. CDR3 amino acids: CASSWGGLSGNTIYF. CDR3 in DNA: TGTGCCAGCAGCTGGGGGGGCCTTTCTGGAAACACCATATATTTT.

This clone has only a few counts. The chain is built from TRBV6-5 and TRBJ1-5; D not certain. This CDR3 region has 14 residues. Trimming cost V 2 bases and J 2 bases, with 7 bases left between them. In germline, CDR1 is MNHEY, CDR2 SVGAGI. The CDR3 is CASSYGGGNQPQHF. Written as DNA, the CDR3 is TGTGCCAGCAGTTACGGCGGGGGCAATCAGCCCCAGCATTTT.

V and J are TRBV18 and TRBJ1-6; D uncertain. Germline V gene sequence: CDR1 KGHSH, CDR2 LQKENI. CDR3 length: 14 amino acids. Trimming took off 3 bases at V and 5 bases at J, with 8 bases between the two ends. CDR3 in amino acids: CASSPRGNNSPLHF. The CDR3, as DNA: TGTGCCAGCTCACCTAGAGGGAATAATTCACCCCTCCACTTT.

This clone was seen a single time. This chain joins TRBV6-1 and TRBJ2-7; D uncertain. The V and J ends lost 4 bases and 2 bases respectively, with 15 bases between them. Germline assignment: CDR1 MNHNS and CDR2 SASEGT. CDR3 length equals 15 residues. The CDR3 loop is CASSVFQVNPYEQYF. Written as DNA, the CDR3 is TGTGCCAGCAGTGTGTTCCAGGTGAATCCCTACGAGCAGTACTTC.

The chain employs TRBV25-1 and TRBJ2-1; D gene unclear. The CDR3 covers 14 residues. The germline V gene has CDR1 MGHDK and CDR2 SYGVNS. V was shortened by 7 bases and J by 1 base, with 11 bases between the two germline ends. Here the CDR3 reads CASIPSGSYNEQFF. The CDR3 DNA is TGTGCCAGCATCCCGTCAGGATCCTACAATGAGCAGTTCTTC.

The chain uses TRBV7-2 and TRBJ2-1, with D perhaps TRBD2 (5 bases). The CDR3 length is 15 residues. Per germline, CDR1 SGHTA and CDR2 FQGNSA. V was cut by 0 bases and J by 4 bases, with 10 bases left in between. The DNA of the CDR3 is TGTGCCAGCAGCTTAGCGGGAGTCGCTTACAATGAGCAGTTCTTC. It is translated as CASSLAGVAYNEQFF.

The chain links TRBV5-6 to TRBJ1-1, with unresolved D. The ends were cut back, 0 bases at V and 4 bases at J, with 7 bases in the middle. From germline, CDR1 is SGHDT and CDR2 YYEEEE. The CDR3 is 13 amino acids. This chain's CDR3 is CASSLGRFTEAFF. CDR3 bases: TGTGCCAGCAGCTTGGGGCGGTTCACTGAAGCTTTCTTT.

CDR3 loop: CASSRTGTTSYEQYF. The CDR3 nucleotides read TGTGCCAGCAGCCGGACCGGGACAACGTCATACGAGCAGTACTTC. The chain joins TRBV7-2 to TRBJ2-7; a weak D match, TRBD1 (6 bases). Trimming removed 5 bases at V and 4 bases at J, with 18 bases between. CDR1 and CDR2 from the germline V gene are SGHTA and FQGNSA. The CDR3 length is 15 residues.

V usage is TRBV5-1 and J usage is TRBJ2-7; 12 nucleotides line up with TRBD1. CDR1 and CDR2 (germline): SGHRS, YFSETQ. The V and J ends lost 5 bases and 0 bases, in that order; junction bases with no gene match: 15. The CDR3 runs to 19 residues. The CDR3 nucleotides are TGCGCCAGCAGACAAAAACCGGGACAGGGGGCTCTCGACTCCTACGAGCAGTACTTC. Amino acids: CASRQKPGQGALDSYEQYF.

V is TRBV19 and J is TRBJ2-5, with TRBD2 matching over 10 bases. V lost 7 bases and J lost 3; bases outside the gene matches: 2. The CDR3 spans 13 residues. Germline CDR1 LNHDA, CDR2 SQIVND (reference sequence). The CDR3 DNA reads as TGTGCCAGTACTCTAGCGGGGGAAGAGACCCAGTACTTC. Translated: CASTLAGEETQYF.

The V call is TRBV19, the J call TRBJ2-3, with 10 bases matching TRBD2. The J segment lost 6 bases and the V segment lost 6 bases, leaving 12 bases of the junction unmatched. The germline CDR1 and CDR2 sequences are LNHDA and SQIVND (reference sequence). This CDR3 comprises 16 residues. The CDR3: CASSQELAGARDTQYF. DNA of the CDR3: TGTGCCAGTAGCCAGGAGCTAGCGGGAGCTAGGGATACGCAGTATTTT.

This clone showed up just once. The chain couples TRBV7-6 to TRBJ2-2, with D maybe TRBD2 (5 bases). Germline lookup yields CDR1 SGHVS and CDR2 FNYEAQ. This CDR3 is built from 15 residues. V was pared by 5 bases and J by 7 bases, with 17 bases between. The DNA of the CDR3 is TGTGCCAGCAGCCAAGAGGGATTCGGGTTCGGGGAGCTGTTTTTT. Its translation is CASSQEGFGFGELFF.

The CDR3 here is CASSPGTSGDGLDEQFF. The CDR3 DNA reads as TGCGCCAGCAGCCCAGGGACTAGCGGCGATGGGCTCGATGAGCAGTTCTTC. This rearrangement joins TRBV4-3 to TRBJ2-1; 11 nucleotides line up with TRBD2. V trimming: 4 bases; J trimming: 8 bases; junction bases outside the gene matches: 13. The CDR3 is 17 amino acids. Germline assignment: CDR1 LGHNA and CDR2 YSLEER.

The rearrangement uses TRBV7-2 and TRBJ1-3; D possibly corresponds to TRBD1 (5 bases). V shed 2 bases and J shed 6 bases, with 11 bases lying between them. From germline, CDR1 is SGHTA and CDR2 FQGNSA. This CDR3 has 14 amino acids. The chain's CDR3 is CASSLFQGANTIYF. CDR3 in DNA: TGTGCCAGCAGCTTATTCCAGGGTGCAAACACCATATATTTT.

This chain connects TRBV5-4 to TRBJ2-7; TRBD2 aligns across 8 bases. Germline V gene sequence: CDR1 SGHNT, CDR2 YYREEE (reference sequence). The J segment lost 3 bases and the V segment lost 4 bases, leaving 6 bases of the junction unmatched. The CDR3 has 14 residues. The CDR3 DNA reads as TGTGCCAGCAGCGGGACTACTAGCGGCTACGAGCAGTACTTC. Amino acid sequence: CASSGTTSGYEQYF.

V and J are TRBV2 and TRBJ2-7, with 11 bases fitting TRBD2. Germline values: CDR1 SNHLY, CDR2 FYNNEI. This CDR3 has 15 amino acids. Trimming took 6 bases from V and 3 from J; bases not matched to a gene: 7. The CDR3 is CASRAGLAGLYEQYF. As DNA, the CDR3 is TGTGCCAGCAGGGCAGGACTAGCGGGTCTCTACGAGCAGTACTTC.

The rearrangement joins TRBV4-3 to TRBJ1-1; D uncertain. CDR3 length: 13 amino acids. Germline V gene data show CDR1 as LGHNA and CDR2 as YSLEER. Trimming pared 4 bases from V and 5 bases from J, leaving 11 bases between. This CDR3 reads CASSPQRGTEAFF. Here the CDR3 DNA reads TGCGCCAGCAGCCCGCAACGGGGAACTGAAGCTTTCTTT.

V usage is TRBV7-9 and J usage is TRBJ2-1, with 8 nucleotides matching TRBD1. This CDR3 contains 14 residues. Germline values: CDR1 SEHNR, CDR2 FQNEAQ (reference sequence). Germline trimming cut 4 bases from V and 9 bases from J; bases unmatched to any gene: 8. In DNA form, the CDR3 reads TGTGCCAGCAGCTACGGACAGGGATACGGTGAGCAGTTCTTC. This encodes CASSYGQGYGEQFF. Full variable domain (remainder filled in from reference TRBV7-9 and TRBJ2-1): DTGVSQNPRHKITKRGQNVTFRCDPISEHNRLYWYRQTLGQGPEFLTYFQNEAQLEKSRLLSDRFSAERPKGSFSTLEIQRTEQGDSAMYLCASSYGQGYGEQFFGPGTRLTVL.

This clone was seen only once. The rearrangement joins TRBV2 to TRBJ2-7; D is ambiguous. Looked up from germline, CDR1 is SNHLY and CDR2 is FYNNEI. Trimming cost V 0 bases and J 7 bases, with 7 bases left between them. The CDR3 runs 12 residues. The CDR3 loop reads CASSEAPIEQYF. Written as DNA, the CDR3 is TGTGCCAGCAGTGAAGCCCCAATTGAGCAGTACTTC.

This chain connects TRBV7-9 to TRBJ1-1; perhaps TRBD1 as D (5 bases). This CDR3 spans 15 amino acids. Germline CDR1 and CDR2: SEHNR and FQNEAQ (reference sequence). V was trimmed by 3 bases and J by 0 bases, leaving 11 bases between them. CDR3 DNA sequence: TGTGCCAGCAGCTTGACAGAGCCTATGAACACTGAAGCTTTCTTT. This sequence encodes CASSLTEPMNTEAFF.

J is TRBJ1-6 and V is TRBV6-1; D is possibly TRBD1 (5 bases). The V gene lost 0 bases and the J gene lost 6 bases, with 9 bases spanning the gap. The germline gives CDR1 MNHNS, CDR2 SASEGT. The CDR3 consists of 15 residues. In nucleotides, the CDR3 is TGTGCCAGCAGTGAAGCGTGGGGCCTTAATTCACCCCTCCACTTT. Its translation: CASSEAWGLNSPLHF.

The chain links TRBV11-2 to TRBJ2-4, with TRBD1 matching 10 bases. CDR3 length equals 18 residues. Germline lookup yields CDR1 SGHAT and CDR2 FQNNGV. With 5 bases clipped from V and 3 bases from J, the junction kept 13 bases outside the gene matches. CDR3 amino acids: CASSLDRGGSVSKNIQYF. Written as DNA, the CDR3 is TGTGCCAGCAGCCTGGACAGGGGGGGGTCCGTGAGCAAAAACATTCAGTACTTC.

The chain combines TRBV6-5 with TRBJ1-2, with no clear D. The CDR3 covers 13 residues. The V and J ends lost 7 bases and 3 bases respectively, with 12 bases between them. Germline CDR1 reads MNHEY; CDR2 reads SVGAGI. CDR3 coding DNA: TGTGCCAGCAAAGAAGCGCTTCACTATGGCTACACCTTC. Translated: CASKEALHYGYTF.

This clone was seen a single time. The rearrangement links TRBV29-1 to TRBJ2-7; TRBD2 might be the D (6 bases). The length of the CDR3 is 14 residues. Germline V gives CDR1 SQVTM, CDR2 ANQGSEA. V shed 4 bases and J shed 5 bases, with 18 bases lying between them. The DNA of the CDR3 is TGCAGCGTTGGCACACTAGCCCTGGAGCACGAGCAGTACTTC. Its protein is CSVGTLALEHEQYF.